The next 10 T cell receptor beta chains were all read from a single sample in a study of regulatory T cells in long-lasting Graves disease. As to time point: newly diagnosed GD, antithyroid drugs for less than 3 months. From RNA extracted from PBMCs, the TCR library was made. Arm-PCR of CDR3 regions and iRepertoire HTBI primers were the basis on which TCR beta libraries were built. From the multiplex PCR reads, TCRdb called clonotypes with MiXCR, one entry per CDR3 protein. The sample lists 250,000 to 400,000 distinct CDR3 sequences, roughly 18% occurring once. The sample consisted of peripheral blood mononuclear cells (PBMCs), taken at new diagnosis, from a patient treated with antithyroid drugs. Source of these receptors: a female donor with Graves disease.

This clonotype was detected ten times or more. The gene calls are TRBV2 and TRBJ2-3; possibly TRBD1 for D (6 bases). The CDR3 runs 13 residues. V was trimmed by 7 bases and J by 0 bases, leaving 8 bases between them. Germline values: CDR1 SNHLY, CDR2 FYNNEI. The CDR3 DNA is TGTGCCAGCACCACAGGGAGCACAGATACGCAGTATTTT. Protein: CASTTGSTDTQYF.

This clonotype was detected only once. Given a far larger clone just one base away, this is likely a sequencing read error. This chain uses TRBV28 with TRBJ2-1; TRBD2 aligns across 10 bases. The length of the CDR3 is 19 residues. Germline values: CDR1 MDHEN, CDR2 SYDVKM. The V segment lost 5 bases and the J segment 1 base; nucleotides outside the gene matches: 14. For the CDR3, the DNA is TGTGCCAGCAGTGACTCTCGGGCTAGCGGGAGCCCATCCTACAATGAGCAGTTCTTC. Translating gives CASSDSRASGSPSYNEQFF.

This clonotype was detected a few times. The CDR3 nucleotides are TGCAGTGCTAGAGTCCGAGGGGTTAGCGGGAGCCAGTACTTC. This sequence encodes CSARVRGVSGSQYF. This chain links TRBV20-1 with TRBJ2-7; TRBD2 matches at 9 bases. Germline trimming cut 1 base from V and 10 bases from J; bases unmatched to any gene: 11. The V gene's germline CDR1 is DFQATT and CDR2 SNEGSKA (reference sequence). The CDR3 runs 14 residues.

This clonotype appeared many times. This chain uses TRBV27 with TRBJ2-7; 8 bases map to TRBD2. The CDR3 totals 13 residues. In germline, CDR1 is MNHEY, CDR2 SMNVEV (reference sequence). The V gene end was trimmed by 3 bases and the J gene end by 6 bases; junction bases not matched to a gene: 4. CDR3 bases: TGTGCCAGCAGTTTCAGCGGGAGAGGCGAGCAGTACTTC. Its translation: CASSFSGRGEQYF.

This clonotype was seen repeatedly, ten times or more. The rearrangement joins TRBV20-1 to TRBJ2-1; a possible D gene is TRBD1 (7 bases). CDR1 DFQATT and CDR2 SNEGSKA come from the germline V gene (reference sequence). Deletions cut 2 bases from V and 5 bases from J, with 22 bases between. The CDR3 extends over 17 amino acids. CDR3 nucleotides: TGCAGTGCTAGACTCTACCCAGGGGGGTACGACCACAATGAGCAGTTCTTC. Translated: CSARLYPGGYDHNEQFF.

This clonotype was counted at least ten times. The rearrangement uses TRBV28 and TRBJ2-5; possibly TRBD1 or TRBD2 for D (7 bases each). Trimming removed 6 bases from V and 4 bases from J, with 21 bases in between. The length of the CDR3 is 16 residues. Germline CDR1 reads MDHEN; CDR2 reads SYDVKM. CDR3 loop: CASRPTTRGGGETQYF. CDR3 bases: TGTGCCAGCAGACCCACCACCAGGGGGGGAGGAGAGACCCAGTACTTC. The full variable domain, in which reference TRBV28 and TRBJ2-5 provide the parts outside the CDR3, is DVKVTQSSRYLVKRTGEKVFLECVQDMDHENMFWYRQDPGLGLRLIYFSYDVKMKEKGDIPEGYSVSREKKERFSLILESASTNQTSMYLCASRPTTRGGGETQYFGPGTRLLVL.

Regarding this clonotype: Since a much larger clone is just one base distant, this may be a read error. The chain combines TRBV20-1 with TRBJ2-3; perhaps TRBD1 as D (5 bases). Near its end, the DNA agrees better with TRBJ1-5, so the J call may be wrong. This CDR3 is built from 16 residues. Germline V gives CDR1 DFQATT, CDR2 SNEGSKA (reference sequence). The CDR3 sequence is CSARGGLAGRTDTQHF. Here the CDR3 DNA reads TGCAGTGCTAGAGGGGGACTAGCGGGACGCACAGATACGCAGCATTTT.

This clonotype has a handful of counts. This chain connects TRBV27 to TRBJ2-2; tentative D call: TRBD1 (6 bases). This CDR3 is 17 amino acids long. V gave up 3 bases and J gave up 6 bases, with 20 bases separating them. Germline CDR1 and CDR2: MNHEY and SMNVEV (reference sequence). CDR3 residues: CASSFFRQDRLPGELFF. DNA of the CDR3: TGTGCCAGCAGTTTTTTTCGACAGGATAGGCTCCCCGGGGAGCTGTTTTTT.

This clonotype was recorded a few times. The CDR3 does not end in the conserved phenylalanine or tryptophan, so this is likely a read error. The J gene is TRBJ2-1, the V gene TRBV15; D may correspond to TRBD1 or TRBD2 (5 bases each). CDR1 and CDR2 (germline): LNHNV, YYDKDF (reference sequence). This CDR3 is built from 15 residues. This chain's CDR3 is CATSGDSGIYNEQFS. CDR3 bases: TGTGCCACCAGCGGAGACAGCGGCATCTACAATGAGCAGTTCTCC.

This clonotype was seen at least ten times. V usage is TRBV19 and J usage is TRBJ2-1; 13 nucleotides line up with TRBD2. The germline V gene has CDR1 LNHDA and CDR2 SQIVND (reference sequence). The CDR3 is 17 amino acids. With V trimmed by 4 bases and J by 4 bases, 7 bases remained unmatched. The CDR3 reads CASSRTSGSTVYNEQFF. Here the CDR3 DNA reads TGTGCCAGTAGTAGGACTAGCGGGAGCACGGTTTACAATGAGCAGTTCTTC.